The 29 T cell receptor beta chains listed next were all sequenced from one sample in a study of chemoradiotherapy in HPV16-positive cancers. Repertoires were generated with immunoSEQ multiplex PCR, while TCRdb's copy carries only in-frame clones and drops some. The sample carries about 15,000 clones, around nine tenths recorded once. The sample consisted of blood, taken from a patient who underwent chemoradiotherapy. Every receptor here comes from a human donor with HPV-associated anogenital cancer.

CDR3 coding DNA: TGTGCCAGCAGCCCCTCGGGGGGTGTCGGGACTGAAGCTTTCTTT. This sequence encodes CASSPSGGVGTEAFF. The genes are TRBV9 and TRBJ1-1, with D tentatively TRBD1 (5 bases). Germline V CDR1 and CDR2: SGDLS, YYNGEE. The CDR3 spans 15 residues. The V end was cut by 4 bases, the J end by 5 bases, with 18 bases between.

V gene TRBV27 combines with J gene TRBJ1-2; 10 bases are shared with TRBD1. Trimming removed 4 bases from V and 5 bases from J; junction bases left unmatched: 7. In germline, CDR1 is MNHEY, CDR2 SMNVEV (reference sequence). The CDR3 is made up of 15 amino acids. The CDR3, as DNA: TGTGCCAGCAGTTCCCCCCCGGGACAGGGGTATGGCTACACCTTC. This sequence encodes CASSSPPGQGYGYTF.

This chain connects TRBV29-1 to TRBJ2-5, with D perhaps matching TRBD2 (6 bases). The CDR3 runs to 14 residues. The V and J ends lost 4 bases and 3 bases respectively, with 15 bases between them. CDR1 is SQVTM, CDR2 ANQGSEA, per germline. The CDR3 bases are TGCAGCGTTGCGGGCGGGATACTCGAAGAGACCCAGTACTTC. This encodes CSVAGGILEETQYF.

The chain uses TRBV30 and TRBJ1-1; D possibly corresponds to TRBD1 (6 bases). The CDR3 is 14 amino acids. V was clipped by 3 bases and J by 1 base, with 12 bases between them. CDR1 and CDR2 from the germline V gene are GTSNPN and SVGIG (reference sequence). CDR3 sequence reads: CAWSSGQRNTEAFF. Written as DNA, the CDR3 is TGTGCCTGGAGCAGTGGACAGAGGAACACTGAAGCTTTCTTT.

This clone was detected a few times. The V call is TRBV14, the J call TRBJ1-1; no definite D call. Germline V gives CDR1 SGHDN, CDR2 FVKESK. The CDR3 totals 12 residues. The V gene lost 4 bases and the J gene lost 5 bases, with 8 bases spanning the gap. The CDR3 spells CASSPRATEAFF. In DNA form, the CDR3 reads TGTGCCAGCAGCCCTCGAGCAACTGAAGCTTTCTTT.

V is TRBV30 and J is TRBJ2-7, with D perhaps assigned TRBD1 or TRBD2 (5 bases each). The CDR3 runs to 15 residues. V lost 3 bases to trimming and J lost 1 base, with 16 bases between them. The V gene's germline CDR1 is GTSNPN and CDR2 SVGIG (reference sequence). CDR3 sequence reads: CAWRGRGGFSYEQYF. The CDR3 DNA is TGTGCCTGGAGGGGGCGAGGAGGCTTTTCCTACGAGCAGTACTTC.

The chain joins TRBV28 to TRBJ2-5; D remains unclear. V was cut by 6 bases and J by 3 bases, with 20 bases left in between. Germline-derived CDR1 and CDR2 are MDHEN and SYDVKM. The CDR3 contains 16 residues. The CDR3 nucleotides read TGTGCCAGCAGCCCCGCCCTGAGTACCACTAAAGAGACCCAGTACTTC. This codes for CASSPALSTTKETQYF.

There are a few counts of this clone. V gene TRBV6-5 combines with J gene TRBJ2-3; 12 bases line up with TRBD2. CDR1 and CDR2 from the germline V gene are MNHEY and SVGAGI. The CDR3 runs 14 residues. With 4 bases clipped from V and 5 bases from J, the junction kept 1 base outside the gene matches. The CDR3 coding sequence is TGTGCCAGCAGTTTGGGACTAGCGGGAGATACGCAGTATTTT. Its translation: CASSLGLAGDTQYF.

In this sample, this clone turned up once. The chain uses TRBV18 and TRBJ1-1, with D unclear. Trimming took off 3 bases at V and 6 bases at J, with 11 bases between the two ends. The CDR3 contains 13 residues. The germline V gene encodes CDR1 KGHSH and CDR2 LQKENI. The CDR3 region has the DNA TGTGCCAGCTCACCCCGGGAAGTCGCTGAAGCTTTCTTT. It yields the protein CASSPREVAEAFF.

V gene TRBV19 combines with J gene TRBJ2-7; 10 nucleotides line up with TRBD2. Germline CDR1 LNHDA, CDR2 SQIVND (reference sequence). J gave up 4 bases and V 1 base, and 7 bases lay outside the gene matches. This CDR3 has 16 amino acids. The CDR3 reads CASSIALAGDYYEQYF. The CDR3 DNA reads as TGTGCCAGTAGTATAGCGCTAGCGGGGGACTATTACGAGCAGTACTTC.

This chain connects TRBV5-1 to TRBJ1-1, with D perhaps matching TRBD1 (5 bases). The germline V gene encodes CDR1 SGHRS and CDR2 YFSETQ. Trimming removed 4 bases at V and 1 base at J, with 23 bases between. CDR3 length: 18 residues. CDR3 protein: CASSPAGGPVTGNTEAFF. The CDR3 bases are TGCGCCAGCAGCCCCGCTGGGGGACCTGTAACAGGGAACACTGAAGCTTTCTTT.

The chain joins TRBV5-6 to TRBJ2-4; 9 bases are a match to TRBD1. V lost 3 bases, J lost 8 bases, and 6 bases stayed unmatched. The CDR3 has 14 residues. CDR1 is SGHDT and CDR2 is YYEEEE in the germline V gene. The CDR3 nucleotides are TGTGCCAGCAGCTGGTGGACAGGGGTGGACATTCAGTACTTC. Residues: CASSWWTGVDIQYF. Supplemented by reference TRBV5-6 and TRBJ2-4, the full variable domain reads DAGVTQSPTHLIKTRGQQVTLRCSPKSGHDTVSWYQQALGQGPQFIFQYYEEEERQRGNFPDRFSGHQFPNYSSELNVNALLLGDSALYLCASSWWTGVDIQYFGAGTRLSVL.

J is TRBJ1-6 and V is TRBV9, with D perhaps matching TRBD1 (6 bases). V gave up 4 bases and J gave up 0 bases, with 14 bases separating them. In germline, CDR1 is SGDLS, CDR2 YYNGEE. CDR3 size: 17 residues. The CDR3 DNA reads TGTGCCAGCAGCCAGGACAGCTGGGGCTCCTATAATTCACCCCTCCACTTT. This sequence encodes CASSQDSWGSYNSPLHF.

V usage is TRBV29-1 and J usage is TRBJ1-2; 10 nucleotides agree with TRBD1. V gave up 5 bases and J gave up 0 bases; unmatched junction bases: 3. Germline values: CDR1 SQVTM, CDR2 ANQGSEA. This CDR3 comprises 14 residues. The CDR3 here is CSVLGTGANYGYTF. Here the CDR3 DNA reads TGCAGCGTTCTCGGGACAGGGGCTAACTATGGCTACACCTTC.

This sequence joins TRBV28 and TRBJ2-5, with 8 bases matching TRBD2. The CDR3 contains 15 residues. V trimming: 1 base; J trimming: 2 bases; junction bases outside the gene matches: 3. Germline V gene data show CDR1 as MDHEN and CDR2 as SYDVKM. The CDR3 bases are TGTGCCAGCAGTTTATTGACTAGCGAACAAGAGACCCAGTACTTC. It is translated as CASSLLTSEQETQYF.

J is TRBJ2-3 and V is TRBV7-6, with D hard to call. The CDR3 contains 15 residues. Trimming left V 1 base short and J 1 base short, with 9 bases between. Germline assignment: CDR1 SGHVS and CDR2 FNYEAQ. In DNA, the CDR3 is TGTGCCAGCAGCTTAGATCTAAGGGGCACAGATACGCAGTATTTT. This encodes CASSLDLRGTDTQYF. Using reference TRBV7-6 and TRBJ2-3 for the parts outside the CDR3, the full variable domain is GAGVSQSPRYKVTKRGQDVALRCDPISGHVSLYWYRQALGQGPEFLTYFNYEAQQDKSGLPNDRFSAERPEGSISTLTIQRTEQRDSAMYRCASSLDLRGTDTQYFGPGTRLTVL.

This chain joins TRBV6-5 and TRBJ2-7; 11 bases match TRBD1. Germline V gene data show CDR1 as MNHEY and CDR2 as SVGAGI. V lost 2 bases, J lost 8 bases, and 8 bases stayed unmatched. There are 15 residues in the CDR3. Here the CDR3 reads CASSYDRDRGFKQYF. DNA of the CDR3: TGTGCCAGCAGTTACGACCGGGACAGGGGGTTCAAGCAGTACTTC.

The chain carries TRBV12-5 and TRBJ2-1; 9 positions agree with TRBD2. Germline loops: CDR1 LGHNT, CDR2 FRNRAP. V trimming: 3 bases; J trimming: 4 bases; junction bases outside the gene matches: 10. The CDR3 has 17 residues. CDR3 bases: TGTGCTAGTGGTTTCCCCATTAGCGGGAGAAGGTACAATGAGCAGTTCTTC. This translates into CASGFPISGRRYNEQFF.

V is TRBV6-1 and J is TRBJ2-7, with TRBD2 as a possible D gene (6 bases). Germline assignment: CDR1 MNHNS and CDR2 SASEGT. The V end lost 3 bases, the J end lost 2 bases, and 20 bases lay between the germline ends. The length of the CDR3 is 17 residues. The DNA for the CDR3 is TGTGCCAGCAGTGAGTTGCATAGCGGAAAGGTAACCTACGAGCAGTACTTC. Its protein product is CASSELHSGKVTYEQYF.

The chain uses TRBV28 and TRBJ2-1; 7 nucleotides agree with TRBD2. The CDR3 runs 16 residues. Germline V lookup: CDR1 MDHEN, CDR2 SYDVKM. After removal of 2 bases from V and 3 bases from J, the junction contained 7 bases not matched to a gene. CDR3 nucleotide sequence: TGTGCCAGCAGTTTAACTACGGCGGGAGTCTACAATGAGCAGTTCTTC. It encodes CASSLTTAGVYNEQFF.

The chain employs TRBV4-1 and TRBJ2-3; 7 bases match TRBD1. Germline V CDR1 and CDR2: MGHRA, YSYEKL. V shed 6 bases and J 2 bases; nucleotides not matched to a gene: 17. CDR3 length: 18 residues. The CDR3 DNA follows: TGCGCCAGCAGTCCAAGGATGCTGACAGGGCCCTCCACAGATACGCAGTATTTT. Protein product: CASSPRMLTGPSTDTQYF.

The genes are TRBV5-1 and TRBJ2-7, with TRBD1 matching 9 bases. V shed 2 bases, J shed 4 bases, and the junction held 4 bases outside the gene matches. The CDR3 length is 14 residues. Germline V gives CDR1 SGHRS, CDR2 YFSETQ. CDR3 residues: CASSLGQGLYEQYF. CDR3 coding DNA: TGCGCCAGCAGCTTAGGACAGGGGTTGTACGAGCAGTACTTC.

The genes are TRBV18 and TRBJ1-1, with a weak D call TRBD1 (6 bases). Germline V gene lookup returns CDR1 KGHSH and CDR2 LQKENI. The CDR3 loop spans 13 amino acids. V dropped 5 bases and J dropped 5 bases, with 12 bases sitting between them. In DNA, the CDR3 is TGTGCCAGCTCAGGACCCAGGGGAACTGAAGCTTTCTTT. Translation: CASSGPRGTEAFF.

Written as DNA, the CDR3 is TGTGCCAGCAGCGATGGACAGGCGAAGATTCAGCCCCAGCATTTT. This sequence encodes CASSDGQAKIQPQHF. The chain links TRBV6-5 to TRBJ1-5; 7 bases fit TRBD1. V gave up 6 bases and J gave up 6 bases; unmatched junction bases: 11. Germline V gene lookup returns CDR1 MNHEY and CDR2 SVGAGI. CDR3 size: 15 residues.

The J gene is TRBJ1-1, the V gene TRBV27, with unresolved D. CDR1 is MNHEY, CDR2 SMNVEV, per germline (reference sequence). This CDR3 has 17 amino acids. V lost 2 bases and J lost 6, with 22 bases in between. The CDR3 loop is CASSLASPFGGLPEAFF. The CDR3 bases are TGTGCCAGCAGTTTAGCATCGCCATTCGGAGGGCTCCCTGAAGCTTTCTTT.

V usage is TRBV4-2 and J usage is TRBJ1-1; D call uncertain. V gave up 3 bases and J gave up 4 bases, with 12 bases separating them. Germline-derived CDR1 and CDR2 are LGHNA and YNFKEQ. This CDR3 is built from 14 residues. The CDR3 DNA is TGTGCCAGCAGCCACGAGGAGGCGATCACTGAAGCTTTCTTT. Translated, it gives CASSHEEAITEAFF.

On this clone: It is unclear where the CDR3 begins or ends on the DNA, so no DNA is shown, and the CDR3 is as TCRdb lists it. The rearrangement uses TRBV6-1 and TRBJ1-2. The CDR3 has 12 residues if both end residues are counted. Germline-derived CDR1 and CDR2 are MNHNS and SASEGT. The CDR3 sequence is CASSELVAIGTF.

The gene calls are TRBV6-1 and TRBJ2-6; D remains ambiguous. Germline V gene data show CDR1 as MNHNS and CDR2 as SASEGT. There are 15 residues in the CDR3. V gave up 10 bases and J gave up 0 bases, with 13 bases separating them. The CDR3 loop is CATRTDLSGANVLTF. As DNA, the CDR3 is TGTGCCACCCGGACGGACCTCTCTGGGGCCAACGTCCTGACTTTC.

The chain recombines TRBV30 with TRBJ2-3; D possibly corresponds to TRBD2 (5 bases). Germline V gene sequence: CDR1 GTSNPN, CDR2 SVGIG (reference sequence). Trimming cost V 2 bases and J 6 bases, with 9 bases left between them. This CDR3 spans 12 amino acids. Here the CDR3 DNA reads TGTGCCTGGAGTCGGCGGAGGGATACGCAGTATTTT. It specifies CAWSRRRDTQYF.